This T cell receptor (beta chain) appears in the sequencing data of a study of CD8+ T cells in alopecia areata. About the study: Treatment of the treated patients consisted of oral tofacitinib, 5 to 10 mg twice daily.

As for this clone: The antigen is undetermined.

Investigators isolated RNA and reverse transcribed it into cDNA to act as the sequencing template. TCRdb keeps only in-frame clones here, not all; method: immunoSEQ multiplex PCR. In the table there are roughly 190,000 clones, 50% to 70% of which are singletons. Described treatment: oral pan-JAK inhibitor, 5-10 mg twice daily. Collection of lesional scalp punch biopsies and peripheral blood was performed in alopecia areata patients. V shed 0 bases and J shed 0 bases, with 10 bases lying between them. The CDR3 extends over 15 amino acids. CDR1 is SGHRS, CDR2 YFSETQ, per germline. Whole-study findings and limits: Clarity of TCR sharing across patients fell short of that in mice, possibly HLA-related. Scalp clonality and expanded CD8+ clones among the top 100 were significantly decreased by tofacitinib.

This sample comprised CD4+ T cells sorted from blood, obtained around week 50, from a patient treated with tofacitinib. The chain recombines TRBV5-1 with TRBJ2-7; perhaps TRBD2 as D (5 bases). The sequence was obtained from a human donor with alopecia areata. The CDR3 coding sequence is TGCGCCAGCAGCTTGGCCGGACTGAACTCCTACGAGCAGTACTTC. Translated: CASSLAGLNSYEQYF.